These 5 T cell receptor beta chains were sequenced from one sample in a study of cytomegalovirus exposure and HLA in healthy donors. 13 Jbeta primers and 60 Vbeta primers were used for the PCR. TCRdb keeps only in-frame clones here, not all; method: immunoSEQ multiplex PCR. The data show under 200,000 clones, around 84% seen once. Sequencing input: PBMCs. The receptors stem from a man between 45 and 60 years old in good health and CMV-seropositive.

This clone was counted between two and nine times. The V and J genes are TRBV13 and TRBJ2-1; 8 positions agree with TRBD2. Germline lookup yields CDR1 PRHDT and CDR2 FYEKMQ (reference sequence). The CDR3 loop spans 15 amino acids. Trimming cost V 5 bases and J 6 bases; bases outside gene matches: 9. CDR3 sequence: CASSARGGRGNEQFF. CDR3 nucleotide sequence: TGTGCCAGCAGCGCCCGGGGGGGGCGCGGCAATGAGCAGTTCTTC.

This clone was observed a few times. In nucleotides, the CDR3 is TGTGCCAGCTCACCGAGGGGGACAGGGGGCACCGGCACTGAAGCTTTCTTT. This translates into CASSPRGTGGTGTEAFF. This rearrangement joins TRBV18 to TRBJ1-1; TRBD1 matches at 12 bases. V was clipped by 3 bases and J by 4 bases; unmatched bases: 9. Germline V gene data show CDR1 as KGHSH and CDR2 as LQKENI. The CDR3 sequence is 17 residues long.

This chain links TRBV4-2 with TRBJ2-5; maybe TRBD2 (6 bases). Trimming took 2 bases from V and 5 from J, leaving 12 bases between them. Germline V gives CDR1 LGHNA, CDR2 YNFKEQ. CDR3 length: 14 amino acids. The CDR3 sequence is CASSQPRGGETQYF. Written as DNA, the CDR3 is TGTGCCAGCAGCCAACCTCGAGGAGGGGAGACCCAGTACTTC.

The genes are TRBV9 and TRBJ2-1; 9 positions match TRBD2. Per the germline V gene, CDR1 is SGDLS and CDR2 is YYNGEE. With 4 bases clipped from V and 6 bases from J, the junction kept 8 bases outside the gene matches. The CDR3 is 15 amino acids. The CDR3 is CASSPSGRFPNEQFF. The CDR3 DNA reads TGTGCCAGCAGCCCAAGCGGGAGGTTTCCCAATGAGCAGTTCTTC. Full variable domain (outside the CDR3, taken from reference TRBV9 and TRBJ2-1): DSGVTQTPKHLITATGQRVTLRCSPRSGDLSVYWYQQSLDQGLQFLIQYYNGEERAKGNILERFSAQQFPDLHSELNLSSLELGDSALYFCASSPSGRFPNEQFFGPGTRLTVL.

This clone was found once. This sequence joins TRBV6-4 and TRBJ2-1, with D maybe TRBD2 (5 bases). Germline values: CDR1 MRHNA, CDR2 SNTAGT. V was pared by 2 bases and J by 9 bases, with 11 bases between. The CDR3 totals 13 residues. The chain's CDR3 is CASSDIPAGEQFF. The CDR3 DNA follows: TGTGCCAGCAGTGACATACCTGCGGGTGAGCAGTTCTTC.